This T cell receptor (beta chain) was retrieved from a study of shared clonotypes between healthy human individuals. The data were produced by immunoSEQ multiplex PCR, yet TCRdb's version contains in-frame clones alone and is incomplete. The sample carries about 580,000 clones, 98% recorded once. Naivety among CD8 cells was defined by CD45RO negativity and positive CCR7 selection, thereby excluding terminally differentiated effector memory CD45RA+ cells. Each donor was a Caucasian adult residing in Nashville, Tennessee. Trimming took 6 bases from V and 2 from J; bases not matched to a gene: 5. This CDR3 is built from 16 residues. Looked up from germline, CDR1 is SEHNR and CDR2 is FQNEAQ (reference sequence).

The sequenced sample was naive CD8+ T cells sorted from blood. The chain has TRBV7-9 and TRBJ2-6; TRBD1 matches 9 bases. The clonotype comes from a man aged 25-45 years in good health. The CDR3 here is CASREQGAPGANVLTF. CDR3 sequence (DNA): TGTGCCAGCAGGGAACAGGGGGCACCTGGGGCCAACGTCCTGACTTTC. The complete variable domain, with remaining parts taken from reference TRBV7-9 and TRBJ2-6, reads DTGVSQNPRHKITKRGQNVTFRCDPISEHNRLYWYRQTLGQGPEFLTYFQNEAQLEKSRLLSDRFSAERPKGSFSTLEIQRTEQGDSAMYLCASREQGAPGANVLTFGAGSRLTVL.